The 9 T cell receptor beta chains listed next were all sequenced from one sample in a study of T cell repertoires in cytomegalovirus infection. For these TCRs, the target antigens are not known. TCRdb independently ran MiXCR on the reads; one entry per CDR3 protein. The data contain some 900,000 distinct CDR3 sequences, about 30% of them singletons. The sample consisted of cultured CD8+ T cells from PBMCs, taken from culture after CMV antigen stimulation. The receptors shown here come from a human donor in good health (CMV status not recorded). Some clones in this sample may be carry-over from other donors' samples.

Note on this clonotype: It may be a read error: a sequence one base away is much more abundant. The rearrangement links TRBV7-6 to TRBJ2-3; D is possibly TRBD2 (6 bases). This CDR3 spans 15 amino acids. Deletions cut 4 bases from V and 2 bases from J, with 13 bases between. Germline V gene sequence: CDR1 SGHVS, CDR2 FNYEAQ. CDR3 nucleotides: TGTGCCAGCAGCTCCTTAGCGGAAGTCACAGATACGCAGTATTTT. Amino acid sequence: CASSSLAEVTDTQYF.

Written as DNA, the CDR3 is TGTGCCAGCATTCAGGGAGGGGGATTTGAGCAGTTCTTC. It specifies CASIQGGGFEQFF. This sequence joins TRBV27 and TRBJ2-1; perhaps TRBD2 as D (7 bases). Germline loops: CDR1 MNHEY, CDR2 SMNVEV (reference sequence). V lost 7 bases, J lost 9 bases, and 16 bases lay in between. The CDR3 is 13 amino acids.

The rearrangement uses TRBV20-1 and TRBJ1-2; D not resolved. The V gene lost 1 base and the J gene lost 1 base, with 7 bases spanning the gap. In germline, CDR1 is DFQATT, CDR2 SNEGSKA (reference sequence). This CDR3 spans 13 amino acids. This CDR3 reads CSARVTDNYGYTF. The CDR3 coding sequence is TGCAGTGCTAGAGTTACAGATAACTATGGCTACACCTTC.

In this sample, this clonotype turned up a few times. The V and J genes are TRBV15 and TRBJ2-7; D possibly corresponds to TRBD2 (5 bases). The CDR3 totals 15 residues. V lost 4 bases and J lost 6, with 19 bases in between. Germline CDR1 and CDR2: LNHNV and YYDKDF (reference sequence). Written as DNA, the CDR3 is TGTGCCACCAGCACCCTCGAGGGATACCCCTCCGAGCAGTACGTC. Translation: CATSTLEGYPSEQYV.

The genes are TRBV7-6 and TRBJ2-5; tentatively, D is TRBD2 (5 bases). Trimming pared 5 bases from V and 5 bases from J, leaving 18 bases between. CDR1 is SGHVS, CDR2 FNYEAQ, per germline. The CDR3 has 15 residues. CDR3 coding DNA: TGTGCCAGCAGCCCCAAGGCCGGGAAGGTGGAGACCCAGTACTTC. Translating gives CASSPKAGKVETQYF.

The chain carries TRBV6-1 and TRBJ2-7; a weak D match, TRBD1 (5 bases). CDR1 MNHNS and CDR2 SASEGT come from the germline V gene. CDR3 size: 14 residues. V was trimmed by 8 bases and J by 0 bases, leaving 14 bases between them. The CDR3 DNA follows: TGTGCCAGCCTAGGACAAGAAGACTCCTACGAGCAGTACGTC. Its protein is CASLGQEDSYEQYV.

The CDR3 protein is CATSPTGGGHNEQFF. CDR3 DNA: TGTGCCACCAGCCCTACAGGGGGGGGGCACAATGAGCAGTTCTTC. The V call is TRBV15, the J call TRBJ2-1, with a weak D call TRBD1 (8 bases). The V end was cut by 5 bases, the J end by 5 bases, with 16 bases between. The germline V gene encodes CDR1 LNHNV and CDR2 YYDKDF (reference sequence). This CDR3 has 15 amino acids. Drawing the rest from reference TRBV15 and TRBJ2-1, the complete variable domain is DAMVIQNPRYQVTQFGKPVTLSCSQTLNHNVMYWYQQKSSQAPKLLFHYYDKDFNNEADTPDNFQSRRPNTSFCFLDIRSPGLGDTAMYLCATSPTGGGHNEQFFGPGTRLTVL.

The sample holds a few counts of this clonotype. The chain employs TRBV6-2 or TRBV6-3 and TRBJ2-3; D ambiguous. Germline-derived CDR1 and CDR2 are MNHEY and SVGEGT. The CDR3 is 13 residues long. The ends were cut back, 5 bases at V and 5 bases at J, with 11 bases in the middle. The CDR3 is CASSGWVVDTQYF. The CDR3 nucleotides read TGTGCCAGCAGTGGATGGGTAGTAGATACGCAGTATTTT.

This clonotype was detected many times. The gene calls are TRBV12-3 or TRBV12-4 and TRBJ2-3; D perhaps matches TRBD1 (6 bases). This CDR3 is 19 amino acids long. Trimming removed 3 bases from V and 2 bases from J, with 24 bases in between. The CDR3 reads CASSFFVADSRSHTDTQYF. The CDR3 nucleotides are TGTGCCAGCAGTTTCTTCGTCGCGGACAGCCGGAGTCACACAGATACGCAGTATTTT.